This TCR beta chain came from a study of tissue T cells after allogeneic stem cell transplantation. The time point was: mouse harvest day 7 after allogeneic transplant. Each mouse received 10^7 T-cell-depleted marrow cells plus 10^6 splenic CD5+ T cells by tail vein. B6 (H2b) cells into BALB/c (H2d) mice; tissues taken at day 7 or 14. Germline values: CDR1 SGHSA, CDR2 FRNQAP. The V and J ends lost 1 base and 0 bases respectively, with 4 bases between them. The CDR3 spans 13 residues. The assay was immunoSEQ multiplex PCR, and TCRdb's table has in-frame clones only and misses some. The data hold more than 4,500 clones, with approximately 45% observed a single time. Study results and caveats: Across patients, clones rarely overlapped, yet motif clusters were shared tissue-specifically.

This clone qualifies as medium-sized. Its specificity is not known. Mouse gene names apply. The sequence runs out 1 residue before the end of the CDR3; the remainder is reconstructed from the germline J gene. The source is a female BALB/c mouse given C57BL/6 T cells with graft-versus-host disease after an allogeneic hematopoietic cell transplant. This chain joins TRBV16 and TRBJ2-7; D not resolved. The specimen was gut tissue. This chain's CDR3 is CASSLGFSYEQYF. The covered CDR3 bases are TGTGCAAGCAGCTTAGGGTTCTCCTATGAACAGTAC.